The TCR beta chain under discussion was sequenced for a study of blood T cell repertoires in COVID-19. On the study more broadly: Acute and convalescent COVID-19 samples came from the United States, Italy and Spain. PBMCs, B-cell-depleted T cells, or T cells provided the cDNA or gDNA that made up the material.

V was pared by 3 bases and J by 10 bases, with 5 bases of the junction left unmatched. Germline CDR1 is LNHDA and CDR2 is SQIVND (reference sequence). CDR3 length: 14 amino acids. In the original analysis: Amplified reference gene primers provided the basis for estimating nucleated cell counts. Generated by immunoSEQ multiplex PCR, the TCRdb table keeps only in-frame clones and is missing some. Clonal size and the V and J genes are those of that table, whereas D and trimming came from the DNA. Of 300,000 to 400,000 clones listed, around nine tenths are singletons. The material sequenced was peripheral blood. The receptor was isolated from a woman aged 18-29 years who had recovered from COVID-19. This rearrangement joins TRBV19 to TRBJ1-3; 11 nucleotides line up with TRBD1. The chain's CDR3 is CASSIRTGGGTIYF. For the CDR3, the DNA is TGTGCCAGTAGTATCCGGACAGGGGGCGGTACCATATATTTT.